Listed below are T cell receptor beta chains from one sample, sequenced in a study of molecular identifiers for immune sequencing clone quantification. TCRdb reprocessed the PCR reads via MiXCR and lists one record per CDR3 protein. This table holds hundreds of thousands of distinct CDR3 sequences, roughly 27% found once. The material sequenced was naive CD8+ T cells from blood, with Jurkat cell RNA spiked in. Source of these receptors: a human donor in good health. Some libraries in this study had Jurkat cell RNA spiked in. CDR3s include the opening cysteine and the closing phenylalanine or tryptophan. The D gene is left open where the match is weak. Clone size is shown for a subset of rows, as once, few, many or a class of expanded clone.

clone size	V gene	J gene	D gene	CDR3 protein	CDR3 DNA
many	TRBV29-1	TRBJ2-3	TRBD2	CSVIRRGGSTDTQYF	TGCAGCGTAATTCGACGCGGCGGGAGTACAGATACGCAGTATTTT
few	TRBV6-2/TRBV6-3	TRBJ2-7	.	CASSTLAYEQYF	TGTGCCAGCAGTACCCTGGCCTACGAGCAGTACTTC
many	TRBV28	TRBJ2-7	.	CATKDVTYEQYF	TGTGCCACCAAGGACGTCACCTACGAGCAGTACTTC
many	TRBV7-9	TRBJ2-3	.	CASSLVPERTDTQYF	TGTGCCAGCAGCTTAGTTCCAGAACGCACAGATACGCAGTATTTT
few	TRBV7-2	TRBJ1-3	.	CASSLAEGGLGNTIYF	TGTGCCAGCAGCTTAGCGGAGGGGGGGTTAGGAAACACCATATATTTT
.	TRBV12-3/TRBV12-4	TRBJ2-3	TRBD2	CASSPRTSGGANDTQYF	TGTGCCAGCAGTCCCCGGACTAGCGGGGGGGCCAACGATACGCAGTATTTT
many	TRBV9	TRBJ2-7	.	CASSVDTPYEQYF	TGTGCCAGCAGCGTAGACACCCCCTACGAGCAGTACTTC
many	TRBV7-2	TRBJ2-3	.	CASSQNRAQLYF	TGTGCCAGCAGCCAAAACCGGGCCCAGCTTTATTTT
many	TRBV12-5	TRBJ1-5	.	CASGLTEDSIRPQHF	TGTGCTAGTGGTCTTACTGAGGACAGTATCAGGCCCCAGCATTTT
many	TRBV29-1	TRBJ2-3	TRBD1	CSVEDWTGGQTDTQYF	TGCAGCGTTGAAGACTGGACAGGGGGTCAGACAGATACGCAGTATTTT
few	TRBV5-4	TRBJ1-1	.	CASRPESRPEAFF	TGTGCCAGCCGACCCGAAAGCAGACCTGAAGCTTTCTTT
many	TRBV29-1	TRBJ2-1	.	CSVGQGRF	TGCAGCGTTGGCCAGGGGAGATTC
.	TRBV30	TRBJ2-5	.	CAWRSFSGETQYF	TGTGCCTGGAGGTCGTTTTCGGGGGAGACCCAGTACTTC
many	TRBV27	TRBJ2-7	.	CASSLSTSYEQYF	TGTGCCAGCAGTTTGTCGACTTCTTACGAGCAGTACTTC
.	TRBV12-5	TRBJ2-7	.	CASDTAQGSTYEQYF	TGTGCTAGTGATACAGCCCAGGGGTCGACCTACGAGCAGTACTTC
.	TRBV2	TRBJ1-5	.	CASSVADRSGWNQPQHF	TGTGCCAGCAGTGTGGCCGACAGGTCTGGCTGGAATCAGCCCCAGCATTTT
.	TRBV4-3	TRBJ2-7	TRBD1	CASSQGIRGHEQYF	TGCGCCAGCAGCCAAGGGATTAGGGGGCACGAGCAGTACTTC
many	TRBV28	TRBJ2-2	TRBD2	CASSSLAGATGELFF	TGTGCCAGCAGTTCTCTAGCGGGAGCCACCGGGGAGCTGTTTTTT
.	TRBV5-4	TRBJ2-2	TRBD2	CASSAGLAKTGELFF	TGTGCCAGCAGCGCGGGACTAGCTAAGACCGGGGAGCTGTTTTTT
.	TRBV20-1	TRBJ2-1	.	CSANPGTRLYNEQFF	TGCAGTGCAAATCCCGGGACCCGTCTCTACAATGAGCAGTTCTTC
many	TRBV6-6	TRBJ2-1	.	CASSPWGSDNEQFF	TGTGCCAGCAGCCCCTGGGGGTCGGACAATGAGCAGTTCTTC
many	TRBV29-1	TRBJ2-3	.	CSEIRYGRATDTQYF	TGCAGCGAGATACGATATGGGAGAGCCACAGATACGCAGTATTTT
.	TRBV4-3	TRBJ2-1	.	CARRQFSRSYNAQFF	TGCGCCCGCCGCCAATTCAGTCGGTCCTACAATGCGCAGTTCTTC
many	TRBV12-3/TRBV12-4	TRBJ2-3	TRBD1	CASSLGGQGAVTQYF	TGTGCCAGCAGTTTAGGGGGACAGGGGGCGGTTACGCAGTATTTT
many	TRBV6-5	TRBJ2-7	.	CASRSSRSSYEQYF	TGTGCCAGCAGATCTAGCAGGAGCTCCTACGAGCAGTACTTC
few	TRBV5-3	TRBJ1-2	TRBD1	CARSRTGVCHQKPNYGYTF	TGTGCCAGAAGCCGAACAGGGGTTTGTCACCAGAAGCCTAACTATGGCTACACCTTC
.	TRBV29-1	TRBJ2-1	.	CSVPRLSYNEQFF	TGCAGCGTGCCTAGGCTCTCCTACAATGAGCAGTTCTTC
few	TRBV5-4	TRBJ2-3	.	CASSLAAGAPSDTQYF	TGTGCCAGCAGCTTGGCCGCGGGGGCACCTTCCGATACGCAGTATTTT
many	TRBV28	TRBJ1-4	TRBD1	CASSAIQGFVNEKLFF	TGTGCCAGCAGTGCGATACAGGGGTTTGTGAATGAAAAACTGTTTTTT
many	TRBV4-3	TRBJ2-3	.	CASSQATTDTQYF	TGCGCCAGCAGCCAAGCGACGACAGATACGCAGTATTTT
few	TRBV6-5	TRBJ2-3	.	CASSYGGGIIADTQYF	TGTGCCAGCAGTTATGGCGGAGGGATTATTGCAGATACGCAGTATTTT
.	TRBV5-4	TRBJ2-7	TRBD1	CASSWGTAGTYEQYF	TGCGCCAGCAGCTGGGGGACAGCTGGGACCTACGAGCAGTACTTC
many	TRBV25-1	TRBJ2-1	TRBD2	CASSASSGAYNEQFF	TGTGCCAGCAGTGCCTCTAGCGGAGCCTACAATGAGCAGTTCTTC
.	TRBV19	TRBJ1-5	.	CASHAQGNQPQHF	TGTGCCAGTCACGCACAGGGCAATCAGCCCCAGCATTTT
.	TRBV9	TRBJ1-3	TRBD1	CASSGETGLAGNTIYF	TGTGCCAGCAGCGGAGAGACAGGGCTGGCTGGAAACACCATATATTTT
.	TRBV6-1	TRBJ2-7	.	CTSSEDVGAYEQYF	TGTACCAGCAGTGAAGATGTGGGGGCCTACGAGCAGTACTTC
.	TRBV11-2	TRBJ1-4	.	CASSPGPVVSDEKLFF	TGTGCCAGCAGCCCGGGGCCGGTGGTATCGGATGAAAAACTGTTTTTT
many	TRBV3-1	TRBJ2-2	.	CASSQVQGSNTGELFF	TGTGCCAGCAGCCAAGTGCAGGGGTCGAACACCGGGGAGCTGTTTTTT
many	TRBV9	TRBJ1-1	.	CASSIEFNTEAFF	TGTGCCAGCAGCATAGAGTTCAACACTGAAGCTTTCTTT
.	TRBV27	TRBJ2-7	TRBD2	CASSGVGVSGISYEQYF	TGTGCCAGCAGTGGGGTGGGGGTTAGCGGGATCTCCTACGAGCAGTACTTC